This TCR beta chain was identified in a study of cytomegalovirus exposure and HLA in healthy donors. Study-level findings and limits: Subsequent analysis of the 120 or so validation repertoires found a tendency for first-cohort TCR clusters to co-occur.

The germline CDR1 and CDR2 sequences are LNHDA and SQIVND (reference sequence). CDR3 size: 15 residues. Trimming pared 6 bases from V and 5 bases from J, leaving 19 bases between. Turning to this clone: Its antigen remains unknown.

Some clones are missing from TCRdb's copy, which holds only in-frame ones; the method was immunoSEQ multiplex PCR. The sample lists 70,000 or so clones; less than 95% were seen once. The source of this sequence is a woman younger than 30 in good health and CMV-seropositive. The chain couples TRBV19 to TRBJ2-5; tentatively, D is TRBD2 (6 bases). Sequencing was performed on PBMCs. DNA for the CDR3: TGTGCCAGTAGACCCGTCGGGAGCCACAGGGAGACCCAGTACTTC. This sequence encodes CASRPVGSHRETQYF.